The 25 T cell receptor beta chains below were found in one sample sequenced in a study of shared T cell receptors in the human thymus listed by TCRdb under 2021. The library came from the immunoSEQ multiplex PCR assay. TCRdb took this table from immuneACCESS and kept in-frame rearrangements with V and J called. Such tables lack part of the clones; where checked against another copy, unresolved V genes explain under half of the gap, and the rest is unexplained. Across this sample there are about 610,000 clones, with 88% seen only once. The top ten hold about 0.01% of the sample. This same sample was also taken into another study, of human thymus T cells.

Specimen: thymocytes. All receptors derive from a boy under three years old with a congenital heart defect. Donor details come from another sample of the same person, matched by shared clones.

The chain links TRBV9 to TRBJ2-5, with D possibly TRBD1 on 5 matching bases. The CDR3 runs 15 residues. Germline V gives CDR1 SGDLS, CDR2 YYNGEE. V was clipped by 0 bases and J by 2 bases, with 11 bases between them. The CDR3 region is CASSVDRRTQETQYF. The DNA for the CDR3 is TGTGCCAGCAGCGTAGATCGGCGGACACAAGAGACCCAGTACTTC.

J is TRBJ1-2 and V is TRBV6-5; a weak D match, TRBD1 (5 bases). Trimming pared 4 bases from V and 4 bases from J, leaving 13 bases between. This CDR3 is 14 amino acids long. Germline CDR1 and CDR2: MNHEY and SVGAGI. In nucleotides, the CDR3 is TGTGCCAGCAGTTTCTCGGGGGGGACCTATGGCTACACCTTC. Amino acids: CASSFSGGTYGYTF.

V usage is TRBV4-1 and J usage is TRBJ2-3; D might be TRBD2 (6 bases). Per germline, CDR1 MGHRA and CDR2 YSYEKL. The CDR3 consists of 14 residues. V was shortened by 0 bases and J by 10 bases, with 14 bases between the two germline ends. CDR3 sequence: CASSQDISGRSQYF. The CDR3 DNA reads as TGCGCCAGCAGCCAAGATATTAGCGGCAGATCGCAGTATTTT.

The V and J genes are TRBV28 and TRBJ2-7; the match to TRBD2 covers 11 bases. The J segment lost 6 bases and the V segment lost 7 bases, leaving 8 bases of the junction unmatched. The CDR3 is 14 amino acids. Germline assignment: CDR1 MDHEN and CDR2 SYDVKM. Written as DNA, the CDR3 is TGTGCCAGCAACCAACCTAGCGGGAGGAGCGAGCAGTACTTC. Protein: CASNQPSGRSEQYF.

This chain links TRBV30 with TRBJ2-7; TRBD1 matches 9 bases. This CDR3 comprises 14 residues. Germline CDR1 GTSNPN, CDR2 SVGIG (reference sequence). Trimming took 0 bases from V and 2 from J; bases not matched to a gene: 2. The CDR3 DNA sequence: TGTGCCTGGAGTGTACACAGGGGGCCCTACGAGCAGTACTTC. Translated: CAWSVHRGPYEQYF.

This chain joins TRBV4-3 and TRBJ1-3; tentatively, D is TRBD1 (5 bases). This CDR3 is 15 amino acids long. V was pared by 1 base and J by 6 bases, with 13 bases between. The germline CDR1 and CDR2 sequences are LGHNA and YSLEER. CDR3 sequence: CASSQGGRALNTIYF. The CDR3 bases are TGCGCCAGCAGCCAAGGGGGCCGAGCCCTAAACACCATATATTTT.

The rearrangement uses TRBV15 and TRBJ1-1, with a weak D call TRBD1 (5 bases). The CDR3 sequence is 14 residues long. V dropped 5 bases and J dropped 2 bases, with 12 bases sitting between them. CDR1 LNHNV and CDR2 YYDKDF come from the germline V gene (reference sequence). CDR3 loop: CATSFPDSNTEAFF. The CDR3 region has the DNA TGTGCCACCAGCTTTCCAGACAGCAACACTGAAGCTTTCTTT. Full variable domain (outside the CDR3, taken from reference TRBV15 and TRBJ1-1): DAMVIQNPRYQVTQFGKPVTLSCSQTLNHNVMYWYQQKSSQAPKLLFHYYDKDFNNEADTPDNFQSRRPNTSFCFLDIRSPGLGDTAMYLCATSFPDSNTEAFFGQGTRLTVV.

This clone was recorded only once. The rearrangement links TRBV14 to TRBJ2-1; 8 nucleotides agree with TRBD2. CDR3 length: 16 residues. Germline CDR1 reads SGHDN; CDR2 reads FVKESK. The ends lost 3 bases at V and 2 bases at J; junction bases unmatched: 6. The CDR3 spells CASSHPREGPYNEQFF. The CDR3 DNA reads as TGTGCCAGCAGCCACCCACGGGAGGGCCCCTACAATGAGCAGTTCTTC.

This clone was seen once. The CDR3 DNA reads TGTGCCAGCAGCCAGGGACAGGGGAATCAGCCCCAGCATTTT. Its protein product is CASSQGQGNQPQHF. The V call is TRBV7-9, the J call TRBJ1-5, with TRBD1 matching 10 bases. The CDR3 is made up of 14 amino acids. The germline V gene has CDR1 SEHNR and CDR2 FQNEAQ (reference sequence). V shed 5 bases and J 4 bases; nucleotides not matched to a gene: 2.

The rearrangement joins TRBV30 to TRBJ2-2; D possibly corresponds to TRBD1 (6 bases). The CDR3 runs to 14 residues. The V end lost 0 bases, the J end lost 6 bases, and 11 bases lay between the germline ends. Germline values: CDR1 GTSNPN, CDR2 SVGIG (reference sequence). CDR3 sequence reads: CAWSVVRGSGELFF. CDR3 nucleotides: TGTGCCTGGAGTGTAGTCAGGGGCTCCGGGGAGCTGTTTTTT.

The chain joins TRBV28 to TRBJ1-2, with D perhaps TRBD1 (5 bases). This CDR3 is built from 14 residues. In germline, CDR1 is MDHEN, CDR2 SYDVKM. Trimming left V 7 bases short and J 4 bases short, with 16 bases between. CDR3: CASNPVGVPYGYTF. The CDR3, as DNA: TGTGCCAGCAATCCCGTAGGGGTTCCCTATGGCTACACCTTC.

The chain combines TRBV7-2 with TRBJ1-2; tentatively, D is TRBD1 (5 bases). The CDR3 runs to 14 residues. The germline CDR1 and CDR2 sequences are SGHTA and FQGNSA. The V and J ends lost 5 bases and 2 bases respectively, with 12 bases between them. CDR3 DNA sequence: TGTGCCAGCAGCCCCCGGGGGAACAACTATGGCTACACCTTC. This codes for CASSPRGNNYGYTF.

This clone was observed a handful of times. The chain joins TRBV27 to TRBJ1-1; TRBD1 might be the D (5 bases). Germline-derived CDR1 and CDR2 are MNHEY and SMNVEV (reference sequence). V was clipped by 5 bases and J by 3 bases, with 16 bases between them. This CDR3 is built from 15 residues. CDR3 DNA: TGTGCCAGCAGTCCGCAAAGGGGATCAGACACTGAAGCTTTCTTT. This translates into CASSPQRGSDTEAFF.

The chain links TRBV4-2 to TRBJ2-7; the match to TRBD2 covers 10 bases. Germline CDR1 reads LGHNA; CDR2 reads YNFKEQ. There are 16 residues in the CDR3. The V and J ends lost 0 bases and 3 bases, in that order; junction bases with no gene match: 5. CDR3 nucleotides: TGTGCCAGCAGCCAAGAGGTAGCGGGAGGAAGCTACGAGCAGTACTTC. It yields the protein CASSQEVAGGSYEQYF.

The chain couples TRBV11-3 to TRBJ2-1; weak D call: TRBD1 (6 bases). Germline assignment: CDR1 SGHNT and CDR2 YENEEA. The CDR3 contains 15 residues. Deletions cut 3 bases from V and 6 bases from J, with 15 bases between. CDR3 residues: CASSLGRGNPNEQFF. The CDR3 DNA reads TGTGCCAGCAGCTTGGGCAGGGGCAATCCCAATGAGCAGTTCTTC.

The gene calls are TRBV15 and TRBJ2-7, with D possibly matching TRBD2 (5 bases). V lost 1 base and J lost 8, with 18 bases in between. This CDR3 has 15 residues. Germline V CDR1 and CDR2: LNHNV, YYDKDF (reference sequence). The chain's CDR3 is CATSRGGSRPGKQYF. The DNA for the CDR3 is TGTGCCACCAGCAGAGGCGGCAGCCGACCCGGGAAGCAGTACTTC.

CDR3 coding DNA: TGTGCCAGCACCCACCCCGGGTGGACAGATACGCAGTATTTT. It specifies CASTHPGWTDTQYF. The V gene is TRBV6-1, the J gene TRBJ2-3, with D unclear. The length of the CDR3 is 14 residues. V was shortened by 7 bases and J by 3 bases, with 14 bases between the two germline ends. Germline values: CDR1 MNHNS, CDR2 SASEGT.

The chain uses TRBV6-1 and TRBJ2-1; no reliable D call. Germline assignment: CDR1 MNHNS and CDR2 SASEGT. Trimming took 4 bases from V and 7 from J, leaving 20 bases between them. The CDR3 extends over 16 amino acids. CDR3 amino acids: CASSVFDGSEKNEQFF. DNA of the CDR3: TGTGCCAGCAGTGTATTCGACGGATCGGAGAAGAATGAGCAGTTCTTC.

V gene TRBV2 combines with J gene TRBJ2-1, with 12 bases lining up with TRBD2. The CDR3 consists of 16 residues. Per germline, CDR1 SNHLY and CDR2 FYNNEI. V trimming: 6 bases; J trimming: 1 base; junction bases outside the gene matches: 4. The CDR3 protein is CASRAGLAGSYNEQFF. The CDR3 DNA sequence: TGTGCCAGCAGAGCCGGACTAGCGGGATCCTACAATGAGCAGTTCTTC. Combining the CDR3 with reference TRBV2 and TRBJ2-1 gives the whole variable domain EPEVTQTPSHQVTQMGQEVILRCVPISNHLYFYWYRQILGQKVEFLVSFYNNEISEKSEIFDDQFSVERPDGSNFTLKIRSTKLEDSAMYFCASRAGLAGSYNEQFFGPGTRLTVL.

The V call is TRBV27, the J call TRBJ2-5, with TRBD1 matching 7 bases. V was clipped by 10 bases and J by 4 bases; unmatched bases: 6. The CDR3 contains 12 residues. Germline values: CDR1 MNHEY, CDR2 SMNVEV (reference sequence). This CDR3 is CATKGARETQYF. Written as DNA, the CDR3 is TGTGCCACGAAGGGGGCGCGAGAGACCCAGTACTTC.

The rearrangement links TRBV7-3 to TRBJ2-6; TRBD1 agrees at 9 bases. The V segment lost 5 bases and the J segment 2 bases; nucleotides outside the gene matches: 10. Germline V CDR1 and CDR2: SGHTA, FQGTGA. This CDR3 is built from 18 residues. The CDR3 protein is CASSTFPRTGAGANVLTF. CDR3 coding DNA: TGTGCCAGCAGCACCTTCCCCAGGACAGGGGCTGGGGCCAACGTCCTGACTTTC.

The chain has TRBV4-1 and TRBJ2-5; tentative D call: TRBD2 (6 bases). V lost 3 bases and J lost 2, with 16 bases in between. CDR3 length: 16 residues. Germline V gives CDR1 MGHRA, CDR2 YSYEKL. The CDR3: CASSQTVGEEQETQYF. CDR3 DNA sequence: TGCGCCAGCAGCCAGACGGTGGGGGAGGAACAAGAGACCCAGTACTTC.

This chain connects TRBV5-4 to TRBJ2-7; 12 nucleotides align to TRBD2. The CDR3 covers 15 residues. Germline CDR1 SGHNT, CDR2 YYREEE (reference sequence). V shed 4 bases and J 5 bases; nucleotides not matched to a gene: 7. The CDR3, as DNA: TGTGCCAGCAGCCGGGCGCTAGCGGGAGGGCACGAGCAGTACTTC. Translation: CASSRALAGGHEQYF.

The V and J genes are TRBV4-2 and TRBJ2-7; TRBD2 might be the D (5 bases). The CDR3 extends over 17 amino acids. Deletions cut 4 bases from V and 0 bases from J, with 19 bases between. CDR1 LGHNA and CDR2 YNFKEQ come from the germline V gene. CDR3 coding DNA: TGTGCCAGCAGCCCCAACGTCCCCCCTAGCCACTCCTACGAGCAGTACTTC. This sequence encodes CASSPNVPPSHSYEQYF.

The chain uses TRBV5-1 and TRBJ2-5; 8 bases agree with TRBD1. The ends lost 0 bases at V and 0 bases at J; junction bases unmatched: 10. The CDR3 sequence is 18 residues long. The V gene's germline CDR1 is SGHRS and CDR2 YFSETQ. The CDR3 DNA follows: TGCGCCAGCAGCTTGGGGGATCGGACAGGGAATTACCAAGAGACCCAGTACTTC. This gives the protein CASSLGDRTGNYQETQYF.